The rows below give T cell receptor beta chains drawn from one sample of a study of blood T cell repertoires in COVID-19. The data were produced by immunoSEQ multiplex PCR, yet TCRdb's version contains in-frame clones alone and is incomplete. This sample has approximately 64,000 clones; roughly 90% occur once, and the top ten carry 3.9%. Sequenced material: peripheral blood. The receptors originated from a man between 65 and 80 years old with acute or convalescent COVID-19. Each CDR3 is given with its conserved first and last residue. The D gene is left open where the match is weak. Size is stated for part of the rows, as once, few or many counts, or as a class when the clone is expanded.

DNA: TGTGCCAGTAGTATAGGGAAAAGGACTAGCGGTTCCTACGAGCAGTACTTC
CDR3: CASSIGKRTSGSYEQYF
J: TRBJ2-7
V: TRBV19
D: TRBD2
size: -

DNA: TGTGCCCCCGGGGGGGGCCAACTGTTTTTT
CDR3: CAPGGGQLFF
J: TRBJ1-4
V: TRBV24-1
D: -
size: -

DNA: TGTGCCACCAGTGATCCACGACAGGGATCGGGCGAGCAGTACTTC
CDR3: CATSDPRQGSGEQYF
J: TRBJ2-7
V: TRBV24-1
D: TRBD1
size: -

DNA: TGTGCCAGCAGCTCTGTGGGGGGAGCGCCGAGAGCTTTCTTT
CDR3: CASSSVGGAPRAFF
J: TRBJ1-1
V: TRBV7-2
D: -
size: -

DNA: TGTGCCAGCACCCAGGGACAGAGATACAATGAGCAGTTCTTC
CDR3: CASTQGQRYNEQFF
J: TRBJ2-1
V: TRBV6-6
D: TRBD1
size: -

DNA: TGTGCCAGCACCCTTAGCGGGGAGAGCACAGATACGCAGTATTTT
CDR3: CASTLSGESTDTQYF
J: TRBJ2-3
V: TRBV4-2
D: TRBD2
size: once

DNA: TGCAGCGCTGGGCTGGACAAGCCGACCTACGAGCAGTACTTC
CDR3: CSAGLDKPTYEQYF
J: TRBJ2-7
V: TRBV29-1
D: -
size: -

DNA: TGTGCCAGCAGTTACGGACAGGGCAATGGTGAAAAACTGTTTTTT
CDR3: CASSYGQGNGEKLFF
J: TRBJ1-4
V: TRBV28
D: TRBD1
size: -

DNA: TGTGCCAGCAGCTTGTCTCCAGACAGAAACTATGGCTACACCTTC
CDR3: CASSLSPDRNYGYTF
J: TRBJ1-2
V: TRBV7-6
D: -
size: -

DNA: TGTGCCAGCAACCCCCGCGTTAGCCCGAACACCGGGGAGCTGTTTTTT
CDR3: CASNPRVSPNTGELFF
J: TRBJ2-2
V: TRBV7-9
D: -
size: few

DNA: TGTGCCAGCAGCTTAGTAACAGGGGGCGGCGGCGGCTACACCTTC
CDR3: CASSLVTGGGGGYTF
J: TRBJ1-2
V: TRBV7-8
D: TRBD1
size: -

DNA: TGTGCCAGCAGCCCACTAGCAGATACGCAGTATTTT
CDR3: CASSPLADTQYF
J: TRBJ2-3
V: TRBV11-2
D: -
size: -

DNA: TGTGCCAGCAGCCCGGACGGGGGGCTCTACACCGGGGAGCTGTTTTTT
CDR3: CASSPDGGLYTGELFF
J: TRBJ2-2
V: TRBV7-3
D: -
size: -

DNA: TGTGCCAGCAGCTTAATCGGAGGACTTAACACAGATACGCAGTATTTT
CDR3: CASSLIGGLNTDTQYF
J: TRBJ2-3
V: TRBV7-3
D: -
size: -

DNA: TGCAGCGTTGTGGGACAGAACTATGGCTACACCTTC
CDR3: CSVVGQNYGYTF
J: TRBJ1-2
V: TRBV29-1
D: TRBD1
size: -

DNA: TGTGCCTCCACCTCCCCTAGAAGCTACGAGCAGTACTTC
CDR3: CASTSPRSYEQYF
J: TRBJ2-7
V: TRBV30
D: -
size: once

DNA: TGTGCCAGCAGTTTAGGCGGGGGGGCCCACAACATTCAGTACTTC
CDR3: CASSLGGGAHNIQYF
J: TRBJ2-4
V: TRBV28
D: TRBD2
size: -

DNA: TGTGCCAGCAGTCTCCTACAGGGCAGCTCTAATGAAAAACTGTTTTTT
CDR3: CASSLLQGSSNEKLFF
J: TRBJ1-4
V: TRBV6-2/TRBV6-3
D: -
size: -

DNA: TGTGCCAGCAGTGAAACTAGCGGGGGAAATGAGCAGTTCTTC
CDR3: CASSETSGGNEQFF
J: TRBJ2-1
V: TRBV2
D: TRBD2
size: -

DNA: TGTGCCAGTCTCCGAGTTGGGGCGGGAAGTTCAATCTATGGCTACACCTTC
CDR3: CASLRVGAGSSIYGYTF
J: TRBJ1-2
V: TRBV19
D: -
size: -

DNA: TGTGCCAGCAGTGCAGGGGGCGGTCTCTATAATTCACCCCTCCACTTT
CDR3: CASSAGGGLYNSPLHF
J: TRBJ1-6
V: TRBV2
D: TRBD1
size: -

DNA: TGTGCCAGAGGGGGACAGGGGAAGTATAATTCACCCCTCCACTTT
CDR3: CARGGQGKYNSPLHF
J: TRBJ1-6
V: TRBV9
D: TRBD1
size: -

DNA: TGTGCCAGCAGACCAGCGGGGCAGCCCGAGCAGTACTTC
CDR3: CASRPAGQPEQYF
J: TRBJ2-7
V: TRBV6-5
D: TRBD2
size: -

DNA: TGTGCCACCAGTGATTCGAAAGGGGGCATAACCTACGAGCAGTACTTC
CDR3: CATSDSKGGITYEQYF
J: TRBJ2-7
V: TRBV24-1
D: TRBD1
size: -

DNA: TGCAGTGCTAGTTGGGACAGAGGGGAGGTGGAGGACACTGAAGCTTTCTTT
CDR3: CSASWDRGEVEDTEAFF
J: TRBJ1-1
V: TRBV20-1
D: TRBD1
size: -

DNA: TGTGCCAGCAGCCCCGCCCGACAGATTAACACTGAAGCTTTCTTT
CDR3: CASSPARQINTEAFF
J: TRBJ1-1
V: TRBV3-1/TRBV3-2
D: -
size: -

DNA: TGTGCCAGCAGTTTAACAGCGGGGGCTGTCGGGGAGCTGTTTTTT
CDR3: CASSLTAGAVGELFF
J: TRBJ2-2
V: TRBV27
D: TRBD2
size: -

DNA: TGTGCCAGCAGTGACGGGTCCTTTTACGAGCAGTACTTC
CDR3: CASSDGSFYEQYF
J: TRBJ2-7
V: TRBV12-3/TRBV12-4
D: -
size: once

DNA: TGTGCCAGCAGCCGGGACAGGGATTTTGGCTACACCTTC
CDR3: CASSRDRDFGYTF
J: TRBJ1-2
V: TRBV14
D: TRBD1
size: -

DNA: TGTGCCAGCTCACTATCCCCCGGTTTGGGGGCGACTAATGAAAAACTGTTTTTT
CDR3: CASSLSPGLGATNEKLFF
J: TRBJ1-4
V: TRBV18
D: -
size: -

DNA: TGCGCCAGCAGCCAAGATTTAGCGGGGGCAATTACCACCGGGGAGCTGTTTTTT
CDR3: CASSQDLAGAITTGELFF
J: TRBJ2-2
V: TRBV4-1
D: TRBD2
size: -

DNA: TGTGCCAGCAAGCGATCGGGGACTTCGCAGTATTTT
CDR3: CASKRSGTSQYF
J: TRBJ2-3
V: TRBV12-3/TRBV12-4
D: -
size: -

DNA: TGTGCCAGCAGCTCGACAGGGCTCAACGAGCAGTACTTC
CDR3: CASSSTGLNEQYF
J: TRBJ2-7
V: TRBV6-5
D: TRBD1
size: -

DNA: TGTGCCAGCAGCTCACGAGGCGACACTGAAGCTTTCTTT
CDR3: CASSSRGDTEAFF
J: TRBJ1-1
V: TRBV11-3
D: -
size: -

DNA: TGTGCCTGGAGTGTAGCGCCATCCGAAGCTTTCTTT
CDR3: CAWSVAPSEAFF
J: TRBJ1-1
V: TRBV30
D: -
size: once

DNA: TGTGCCAGCAGCCTAAACCAGGGGATGTACGAGCAGTACTTC
CDR3: CASSLNQGMYEQYF
J: TRBJ2-7
V: TRBV11-1
D: -
size: few

DNA: TGTGCCAGCTCACTGACAGGGCAAGCTTTCTTT
CDR3: CASSLTGQAFF
J: TRBJ1-1
V: TRBV18
D: TRBD1
size: -

DNA: TGTGCCAGCAGCTTAGTCCCGGAGTCTAACGAGCAGTACTTC
CDR3: CASSLVPESNEQYF
J: TRBJ2-7
V: TRBV11-2
D: -
size: -

DNA: TGTGCCAGCAGCTTAGCAGCGGAGTCCGCTGGAAACACCATATATTTT
CDR3: CASSLAAESAGNTIYF
J: TRBJ1-3
V: TRBV7-6
D: -
size: once

DNA: TGTGCCAGCAGCTCTGATGCCGGGACAACGAGGGCAGATACGCAGTATTTT
CDR3: CASSSDAGTTRADTQYF
J: TRBJ2-3
V: TRBV5-8
D: -
size: -

DNA: TGTGCCAGCAGGACTACCGGACTAAACTATGGCTACACCTTC
CDR3: CASRTTGLNYGYTF
J: TRBJ1-2
V: TRBV6-5
D: -
size: -